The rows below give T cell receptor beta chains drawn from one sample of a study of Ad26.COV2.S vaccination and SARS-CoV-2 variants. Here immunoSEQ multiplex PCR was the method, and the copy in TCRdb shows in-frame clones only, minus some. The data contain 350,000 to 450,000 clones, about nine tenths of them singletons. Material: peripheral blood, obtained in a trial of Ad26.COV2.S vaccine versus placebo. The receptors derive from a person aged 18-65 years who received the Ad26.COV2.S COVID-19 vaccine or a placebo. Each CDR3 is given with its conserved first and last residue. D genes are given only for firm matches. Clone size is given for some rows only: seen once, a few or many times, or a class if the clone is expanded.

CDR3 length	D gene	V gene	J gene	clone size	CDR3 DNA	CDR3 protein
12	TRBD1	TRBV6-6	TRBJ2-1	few	TGTGCCAGCAGGGCCTACAGGGGAACGCAGTTCTTC	CASRAYRGTQFF
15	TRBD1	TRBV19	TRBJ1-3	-	TGTGCCAGTAGTGACAGGGGGAAATCTGGAAACACCATATATTTT	CASSDRGKSGNTIYF
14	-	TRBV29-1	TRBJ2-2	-	TGCAGCGTGGCCCTCTGGGGCGACACCGGGGAGCTGTTTTTT	CSVALWGDTGELFF
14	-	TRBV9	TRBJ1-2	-	TGTGCCAGCAGCGCCCGGGATGCGGGGGGAGGCTACACCTTC	CASSARDAGGGYTF
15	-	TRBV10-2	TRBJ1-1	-	TGCGCCAGCAGTGAGTATGGGGCTCAGAACGCTGAAGCTTTCTTT	CASSEYGAQNAEAFF
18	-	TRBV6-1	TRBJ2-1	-	TGTGCCAGCAGTGAAAGAGTAAGGGGGACGAGCTCCTACAATGAGCAGTTCTTC	CASSERVRGTSSYNEQFF
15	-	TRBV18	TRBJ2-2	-	TGTGCCAGCTCACCATTTCCAGGGGAGGCCGGGGAGCTGTTTTTT	CASSPFPGEAGELFF
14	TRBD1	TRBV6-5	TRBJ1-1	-	TGTGCCAGCAGTATAACAGGGGGGAACACTGAAGCTTTCTTT	CASSITGGNTEAFF
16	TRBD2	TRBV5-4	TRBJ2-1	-	TGTGCCAGCAGCCAGGGACTAGGGGTAGGTGGCGATGAGCAGTTCTTC	CASSQGLGVGGDEQFF
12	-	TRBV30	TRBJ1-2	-	TGTGCCTGGATGACAACACCAAGGGGCTACACCTTC	CAWMTTPRGYTF
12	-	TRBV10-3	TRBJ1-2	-	TGTGCCATCAGTCCAGGCCTCTATGGCTACACCTTC	CAISPGLYGYTF
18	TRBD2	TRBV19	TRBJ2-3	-	TGTGCCAGTAGTATAGACCCTTTTGGTGGCGGGGGAACTAATACGCAGTATTTT	CASSIDPFGGGGTNTQYF
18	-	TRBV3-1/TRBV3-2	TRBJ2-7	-	TGTGCCAGCAGCCAAGATCGGCCAACAGGGACCAAGCCCTACGAGCAGTACTTC	CASSQDRPTGTKPYEQYF
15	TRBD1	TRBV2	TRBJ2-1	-	TGTGCCAGCAGCGCGGACAGGGGGCGTTACAATGAGCAGTTCTTC	CASSADRGRYNEQFF
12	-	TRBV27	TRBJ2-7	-	TGTGCCAGCAGTGGTTTCGATCTCGAGCAGTACTTC	CASSGFDLEQYF
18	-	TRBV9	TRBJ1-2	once	TGTGCCAGCAGCCCCAGCCCCGAAATTGGGACGGGCTACTATGGCTACACCTTC	CASSPSPEIGTGYYGYTF
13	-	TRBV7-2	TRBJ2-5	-	TGTGCCAGCAGCCGTCTAGGGAAGGGGACCCAGTACTTC	CASSRLGKGTQYF
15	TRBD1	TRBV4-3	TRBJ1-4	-	TGCGCCAGCAGCGACGCAGACAGGGCCGGGGAAAAACTGTTTTTT	CASSDADRAGEKLFF
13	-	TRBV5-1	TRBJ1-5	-	TGCGCCAGCAGCTTATGGCTCGATCAGCCCCAGCATTTT	CASSLWLDQPQHF
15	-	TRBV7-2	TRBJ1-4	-	TGTGCCAGCAGCTTAATATCTGCAACTAATGAAAAACTGTTTTTT	CASSLISATNEKLFF
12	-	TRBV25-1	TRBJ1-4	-	TGTGCCAGCAGTGAAGGCTATGAAAAACTGTTTTTT	CASSEGYEKLFF
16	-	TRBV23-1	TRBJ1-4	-	TGCGCCAGCAGTCTGTCACCGAAACCAACTAATGAAAAACTGTTTTTT	CASSLSPKPTNEKLFF
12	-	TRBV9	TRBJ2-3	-	TGTGCCAGCAGCGCCCTGTCAGATACGCAGTATTTT	CASSALSDTQYF
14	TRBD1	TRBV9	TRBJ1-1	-	TGTGCCAGCAGCGCGGGACAGGAGAACACTGAAGCTTTCTTT	CASSAGQENTEAFF
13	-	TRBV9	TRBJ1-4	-	TGTGCCAGCAGCGGTGGGGATAATGAAAAACTGTTTTTT	CASSGGDNEKLFF
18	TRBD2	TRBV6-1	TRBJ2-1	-	TGTGCCAGCAGTGCCAAACTGCGATCTAGCGGGGTTAACAATGAGCAGTTCTTC	CASSAKLRSSGVNNEQFF
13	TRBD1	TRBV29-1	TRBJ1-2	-	TGCAGCGTTGCCCTAGACAGGGAGGATGGCTACACCTTC	CSVALDREDGYTF
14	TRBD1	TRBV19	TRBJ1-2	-	TGTGCCAGTAGTCCTGGACAGGGAAGATATGGCTACACCTTC	CASSPGQGRYGYTF
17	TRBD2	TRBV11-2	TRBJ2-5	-	TGTGCCAGCAGCTTAGTGAGAGTCGGCGGGGGAGTAGAGACCCAGTACTTC	CASSLVRVGGGVETQYF
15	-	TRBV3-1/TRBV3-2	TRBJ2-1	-	TGTGCCAGCAGCCAAAGCTCTGGCTCCTACAATGAGCAGTTCTTC	CASSQSSGSYNEQFF
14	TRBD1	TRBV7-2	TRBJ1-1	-	TGTGCCAGCAGCCCTGACAGGGGGTTCCCTGAAGCTTTCTTT	CASSPDRGFPEAFF
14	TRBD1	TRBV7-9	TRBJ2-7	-	TGTGCCAGCAGCAAGGCCGGGACAGGGAGCGAGCAGTACTTC	CASSKAGTGSEQYF
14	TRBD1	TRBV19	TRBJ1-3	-	TGTGCCAGTAAGGCAGGGGGCTCTGGAAACACCATATATTTT	CASKAGGSGNTIYF
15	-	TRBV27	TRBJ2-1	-	TGTGCCAGCAGTTTGCGAGGGGGCTCCTACAATGAGCAGTTCTTC	CASSLRGGSYNEQFF
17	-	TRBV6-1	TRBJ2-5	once	TGTGCCAGCAGTGAAGCCCTACGGGCGGGATCAAAAGAGACCCAGTACTTC	CASSEALRAGSKETQYF
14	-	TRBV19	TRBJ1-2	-	TGTGCCAGTAGTCCTTCGGACGGTGACTATGGCTACACCTTC	CASSPSDGDYGYTF
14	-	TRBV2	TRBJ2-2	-	TGTGCCAGCAGGGCACGGGACGTGACCGGGGAGCTGTTTTTT	CASRARDVTGELFF
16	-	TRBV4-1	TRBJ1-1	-	TGCGCCAGCAGCCAAGGGGCGGCGAGGACCCACACTGAAGCTTTCTTT	CASSQGAARTHTEAFF
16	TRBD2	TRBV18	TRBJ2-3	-	TGTGCCAGCTCACCACGGGTAGCGGGGGCCGCGGGTACGCAGTATTTT	CASSPRVAGAAGTQYF
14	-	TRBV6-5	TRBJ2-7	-	TGTGCCAGCAGTCCGGGACCGGGCGTCGACGAGCAGTACTTC	CASSPGPGVDEQYF
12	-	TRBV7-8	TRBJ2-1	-	TGTGCCAGCAGCTACGTCGGACAACATCAGTTCTTC	CASSYVGQHQFF
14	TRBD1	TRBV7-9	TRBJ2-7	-	TGTGCCAGCAGCAGAGGGACAGCGGCATACGAGCAGTACTTC	CASSRGTAAYEQYF
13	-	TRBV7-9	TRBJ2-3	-	TGTGCCAGCAGCCAGCCGAGCACAGATACGCAGTATTTT	CASSQPSTDTQYF
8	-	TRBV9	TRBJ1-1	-	TGTGCCAGCAGACCTACTTTCTTT	CASRPTFF
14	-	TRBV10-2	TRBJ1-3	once	TGCGCCACCCGTTCGGGTGGCTCTGGAAACACCATATATTTT	CATRSGGSGNTIYF
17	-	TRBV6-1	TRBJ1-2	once	TGTGCCAGCAGTGAAGCGAATCGACAGCCCCGCGAAAGTGGCTACACCTTC	CASSEANRQPRESGYTF
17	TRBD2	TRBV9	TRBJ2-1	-	TGTGCCAGCAGCCCCGGGGGGGGACTAGCTGGGGACAATGAGCAGTTCTTC	CASSPGGGLAGDNEQFF
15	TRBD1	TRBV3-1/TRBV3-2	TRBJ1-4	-	TGTGCCAGCCGGGACAGGTCAAGGGGTAATGAAAAACTGTTTTTT	CASRDRSRGNEKLFF
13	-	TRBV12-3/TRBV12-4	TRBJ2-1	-	TGTGCCAGCAGTTTGGGAACAGGGAATGAGCAGTTCTTC	CASSLGTGNEQFF
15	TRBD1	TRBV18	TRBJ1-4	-	TGTGCCAGCTCAACGGGACAGGGCTCCTATGTAAAACTGTTTTTT	CASSTGQGSYVKLFF
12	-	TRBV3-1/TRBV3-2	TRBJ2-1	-	TGTGCCAGCAGCCACCTCTTCAATGAGCAGTTCTTC	CASSHLFNEQFF
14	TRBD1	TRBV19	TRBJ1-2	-	TGTGCCAGTAGTTCTCGGGACAGTTCCTATGGCTACACCTTC	CASSSRDSSYGYTF
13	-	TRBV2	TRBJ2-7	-	TGTGCCAGCGGCAAGAGACAGGACTACGAGCAGTACTTC	CASGKRQDYEQYF
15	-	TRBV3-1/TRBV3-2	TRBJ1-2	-	TGTGCCAGCAGCCCCAATACCGACAGTAACTATGGCTACACCTTC	CASSPNTDSNYGYTF
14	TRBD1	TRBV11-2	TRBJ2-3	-	TGTGCCAGCAGCTCGGGACAGGGCACAGATACGCAGTATTTT	CASSSGQGTDTQYF
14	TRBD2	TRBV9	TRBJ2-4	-	TGTGCCAGCAGCGATACTAGCGGGGTAAACATTCAGTACTTC	CASSDTSGVNIQYF
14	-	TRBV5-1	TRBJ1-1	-	TGCGCCAGCAGCTTCGGGAGGGAGGTCACTGAAGCTTTCTTT	CASSFGREVTEAFF
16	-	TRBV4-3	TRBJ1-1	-	TGCGCCAGCAGCCAAGAACCCGGAATTCAGAACACTGAAGCTTTCTTT	CASSQEPGIQNTEAFF
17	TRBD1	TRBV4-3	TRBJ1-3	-	TGCGCCAGCAGCCAAGATTGGGACAGCAACTCTGGAAACACCATATATTTT	CASSQDWDSNSGNTIYF